The 8 T cell receptor beta chains listed next were all sequenced from one sample in a study of CD8+CD57+ T cells in acquired aplastic anemia. Genomic DNA, the template, was used for profiling of the TCR beta VDJ and CDR3. MiXCR was run by TCRdb on the reads, yielding one entry per CDR3 protein. The table lists more than 70,000 distinct CDR3 sequences, roughly two thirds of them singletons. Patients picked for sequencing had shown CD8+CD57+ cell expansion detected by flow cytometry. The sample was sorted CD4+, CD8+, or CD8+CD57+ T cells (not recorded which) from PBMCs. All receptors come from a human donor with aplastic anemia.

The sample holds one count of this clonotype. The V and J genes are TRBV24-1 and TRBJ1-1; TRBD1 aligns across 9 bases. The germline gives CDR1 KGHDR, CDR2 SFDVKD. Unmatched junction bases numbered 9, after V lost 5 bases and J lost 6 bases. This CDR3 is built from 15 residues. The CDR3: CATSGLGQGRAEAFF. CDR3 DNA sequence: TGTGCCACCAGTGGACTAGGACAGGGGCGGGCTGAAGCTTTCTTT.

The V gene is TRBV25-1, the J gene TRBJ2-1; 9 bases are shared with TRBD2. CDR3 length: 15 amino acids. CDR1 is MGHDK, CDR2 SYGVNS, per germline. The junction had 12 bases not matched to a gene; V was cut back by 7 bases and J by 8 bases. In DNA, the CDR3 is TGTGCCAGCAAAAGTTTCGCGGGGGGGTCGGATGAGCAGTTCTTC. Its protein product is CASKSFAGGSDEQFF.

This chain uses TRBV9 with TRBJ1-4, with TRBD1 matching over 7 bases. Germline V gene lookup returns CDR1 SGDLS and CDR2 YYNGEE. There are 15 residues in the CDR3. The V gene end was trimmed by 0 bases and the J gene end by 8 bases; junction bases not matched to a gene: 7. CDR3 in amino acids: CASSVATGRGEKLFF. The CDR3 DNA reads TGTGCCAGCAGCGTAGCAACGGGCAGGGGGGAAAAACTGTTTTTT.

This clonotype was seen many times. The chain carries TRBV2 and TRBJ2-7, with 7 bases that match TRBD1. CDR3 size: 14 residues. V gave up 7 bases and J gave up 7 bases; unmatched junction bases: 13. CDR1 and CDR2 (germline): SNHLY, FYNNEI. The CDR3 loop reads CASTRDSGLGEQYF. CDR3 in DNA: TGTGCCAGCACAAGGGACAGTGGTTTGGGGGAGCAGTACTTC.

The rearrangement joins TRBV29-1 to TRBJ2-1; D not certain. Trimming cost V 2 bases and J 8 bases, with 13 bases left between them. The germline V gene has CDR1 SQVTM and CDR2 ANQGSEA. The CDR3 contains 13 residues. In nucleotides, the CDR3 is TGCAGCGTTGAACGGAAGGGTAGGGATGAGCAGTTCTTC. Its protein product is CSVERKGRDEQFF.

The chain is built from TRBV19 and TRBJ2-3, with D unclear. Germline-derived CDR1 and CDR2 are LNHDA and SQIVND (reference sequence). V was trimmed by 0 bases and J by 2 bases, leaving 6 bases between them. The CDR3 covers 14 residues. The CDR3 loop reads CASSIDQLTDTQYF. In DNA, the CDR3 is TGTGCCAGTAGTATAGACCAGCTCACAGATACGCAGTATTTT.

This clonotype was seen only a few times. This chain uses TRBV15 with TRBJ1-6, with D possibly TRBD1 on 5 matching bases. Between the trimmed V and J ends, which lost 0 bases and 8 bases, there was a span of 11 bases. This CDR3 spans 15 amino acids. The germline gives CDR1 LNHNV, CDR2 YYDKDF (reference sequence). In DNA, the CDR3 is TGTGCCACCAGCAGAGATCTCCAGGGATATTCACCCCTCCACTTT. Translated, it gives CATSRDLQGYSPLHF.

This rearrangement joins TRBV10-1 to TRBJ2-1; 16 bases are shared with TRBD2. Per germline, CDR1 WNHNN and CDR2 SYGVQD (reference sequence). The CDR3 loop spans 16 amino acids. V lost 4 bases, J lost 10 bases, and 7 bases stayed unmatched. CDR3 coding DNA: TGCGCCAGCAGTGCACAGGGACTAGCGGGAGGGCAAGAGCAGTTCTTC. As protein: CASSAQGLAGGQEQFF.